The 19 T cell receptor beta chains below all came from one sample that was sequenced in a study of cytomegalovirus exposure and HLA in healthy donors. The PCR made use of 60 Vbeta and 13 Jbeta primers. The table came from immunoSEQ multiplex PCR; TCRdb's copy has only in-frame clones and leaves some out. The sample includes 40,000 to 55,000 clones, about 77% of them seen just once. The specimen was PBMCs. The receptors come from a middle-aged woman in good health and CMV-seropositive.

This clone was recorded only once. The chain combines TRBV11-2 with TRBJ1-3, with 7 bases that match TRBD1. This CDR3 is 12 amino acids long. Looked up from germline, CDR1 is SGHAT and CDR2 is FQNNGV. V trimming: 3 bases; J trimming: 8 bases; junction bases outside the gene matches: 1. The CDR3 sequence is CASSFQGDTIYF. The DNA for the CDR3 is TGTGCCAGCAGCTTTCAGGGGGACACCATATATTTT.

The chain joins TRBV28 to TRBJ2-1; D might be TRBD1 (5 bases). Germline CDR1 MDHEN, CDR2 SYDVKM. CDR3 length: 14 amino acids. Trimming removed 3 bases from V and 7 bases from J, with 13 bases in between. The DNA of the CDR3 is TGTGCCAGCAGTTTTAGGGCCAGGGCGAATGAGCAGTTCTTC. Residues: CASSFRARANEQFF.

The CDR3 nucleotides are TGCGCCAGCAGCCAAGAGGGGCTACACTCTGGGGCCAACGTCCTGACTTTC. Protein product: CASSQEGLHSGANVLTF. The chain links TRBV4-1 to TRBJ2-6, with D tentatively TRBD1 (5 bases). V was clipped by 0 bases and J by 0 bases, with 9 bases between them. Germline lookup yields CDR1 MGHRA and CDR2 YSYEKL. The length of the CDR3 is 17 residues.

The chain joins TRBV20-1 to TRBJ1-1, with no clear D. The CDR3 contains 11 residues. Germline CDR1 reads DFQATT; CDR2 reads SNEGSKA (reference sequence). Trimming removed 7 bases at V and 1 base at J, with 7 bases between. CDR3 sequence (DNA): TGCAGTGTTCTCCGGAACACTGAAGCTTTCTTT. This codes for CSVLRNTEAFF.

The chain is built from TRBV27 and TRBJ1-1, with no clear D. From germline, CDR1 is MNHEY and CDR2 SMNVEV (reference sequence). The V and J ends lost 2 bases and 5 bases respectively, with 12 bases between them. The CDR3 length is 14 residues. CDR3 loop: CASSLRGGGTEAFF. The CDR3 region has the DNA TGTGCCAGCAGTTTACGGGGAGGAGGAACTGAAGCTTTCTTT.

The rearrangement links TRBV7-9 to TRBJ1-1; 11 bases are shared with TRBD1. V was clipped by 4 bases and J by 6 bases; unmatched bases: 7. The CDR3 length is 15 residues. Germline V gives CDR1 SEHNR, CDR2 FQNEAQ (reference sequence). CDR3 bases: TGTGCCAGCAGCTCTAGAGCGGGACAGGGGGCTGAAGCTTTCTTT. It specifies CASSSRAGQGAEAFF.

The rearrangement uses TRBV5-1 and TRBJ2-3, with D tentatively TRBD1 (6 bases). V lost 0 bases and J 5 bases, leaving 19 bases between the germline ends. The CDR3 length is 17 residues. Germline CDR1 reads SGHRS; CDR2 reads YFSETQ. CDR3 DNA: TGCGCCAGCAGCTTGGGGATCGGTCGGACAGTTCGAGATACGCAGTATTTT. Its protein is CASSLGIGRTVRDTQYF.

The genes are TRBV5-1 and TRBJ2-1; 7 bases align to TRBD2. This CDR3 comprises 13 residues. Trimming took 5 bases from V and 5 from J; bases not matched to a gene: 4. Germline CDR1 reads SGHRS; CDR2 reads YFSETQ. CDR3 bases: TGCGCCAGCAGGGGCCTAGCGGACAATGAGCAGTTCTTC. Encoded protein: CASRGLADNEQFF.

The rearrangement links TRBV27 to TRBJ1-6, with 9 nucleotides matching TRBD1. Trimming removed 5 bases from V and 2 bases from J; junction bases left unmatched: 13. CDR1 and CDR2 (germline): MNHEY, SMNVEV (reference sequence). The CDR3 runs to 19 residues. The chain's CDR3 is CASSRNPGQGGTYNSPLHF. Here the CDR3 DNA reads TGTGCCAGCAGTCGCAACCCGGGACAGGGAGGCACCTATAATTCACCCCTCCACTTT.

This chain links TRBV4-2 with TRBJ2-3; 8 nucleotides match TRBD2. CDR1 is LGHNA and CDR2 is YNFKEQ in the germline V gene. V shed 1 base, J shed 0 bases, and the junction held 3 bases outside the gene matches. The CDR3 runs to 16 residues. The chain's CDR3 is CASSQVGGGSTDTQYF. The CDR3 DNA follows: TGTGCCAGCAGCCAAGTCGGGGGGGGAAGCACAGATACGCAGTATTTT.

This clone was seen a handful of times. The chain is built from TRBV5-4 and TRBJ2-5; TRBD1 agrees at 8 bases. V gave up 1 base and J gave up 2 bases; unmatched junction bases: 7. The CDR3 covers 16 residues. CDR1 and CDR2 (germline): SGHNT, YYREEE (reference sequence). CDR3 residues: CASSLTPQGAQETQYF. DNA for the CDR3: TGTGCCAGCAGCTTGACCCCCCAGGGGGCACAAGAGACCCAGTACTTC.

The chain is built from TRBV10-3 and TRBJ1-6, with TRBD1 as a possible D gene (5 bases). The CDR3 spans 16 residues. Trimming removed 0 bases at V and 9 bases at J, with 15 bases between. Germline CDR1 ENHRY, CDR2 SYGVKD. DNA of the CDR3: TGTGCCATCAGTGAGTCGATCCAGGGTCCGGGTTCACCCCTCCACTTT. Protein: CAISESIQGPGSPLHF.

The CDR3: CSVGQGEKLFF. The CDR3 nucleotides are TGCAGCGTAGGACAGGGGGAAAAACTGTTTTTT. The chain carries TRBV29-1 and TRBJ1-4; 9 bases fit TRBD1. This CDR3 contains 11 residues. CDR1 is SQVTM and CDR2 is ANQGSEA in the germline V gene. Trimming cost V 6 bases and J 8 bases; bases outside gene matches: 1.

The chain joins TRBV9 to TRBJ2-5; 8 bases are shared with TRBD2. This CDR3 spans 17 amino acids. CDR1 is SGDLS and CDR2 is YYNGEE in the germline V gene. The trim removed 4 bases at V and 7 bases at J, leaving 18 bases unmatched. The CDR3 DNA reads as TGTGCCAGCAGCTCCCCACTAGCCGGGGGGGACTCGGGGACCCAGTACTTC. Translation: CASSSPLAGGDSGTQYF. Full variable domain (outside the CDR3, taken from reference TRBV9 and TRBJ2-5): DSGVTQTPKHLITATGQRVTLRCSPRSGDLSVYWYQQSLDQGLQFLIQYYNGEERAKGNILERFSAQQFPDLHSELNLSSLELGDSALYFCASSSPLAGGDSGTQYFGPGTRLLVL.

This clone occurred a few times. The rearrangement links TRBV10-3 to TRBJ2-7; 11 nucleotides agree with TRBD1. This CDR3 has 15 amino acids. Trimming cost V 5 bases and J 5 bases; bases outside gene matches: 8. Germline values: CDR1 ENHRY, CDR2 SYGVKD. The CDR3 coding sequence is TGTGCCATCAGTCGGACAGGGGGCGTTTCGGACGAGCAGTACTTC. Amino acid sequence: CAISRTGGVSDEQYF.

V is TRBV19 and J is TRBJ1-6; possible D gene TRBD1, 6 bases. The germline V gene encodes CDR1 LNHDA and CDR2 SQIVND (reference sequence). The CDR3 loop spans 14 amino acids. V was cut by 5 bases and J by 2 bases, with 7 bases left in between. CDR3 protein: CASSEGAYNSPLHF. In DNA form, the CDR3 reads TGTGCCAGTAGTGAGGGGGCCTATAATTCACCCCTCCACTTT.

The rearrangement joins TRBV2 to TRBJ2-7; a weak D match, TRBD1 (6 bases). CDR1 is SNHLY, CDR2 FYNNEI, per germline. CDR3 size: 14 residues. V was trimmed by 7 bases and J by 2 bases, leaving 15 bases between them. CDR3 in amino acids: CASKKGTGPYEQYF. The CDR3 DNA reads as TGTGCCAGCAAGAAAGGAACAGGGCCCTACGAGCAGTACTTC.

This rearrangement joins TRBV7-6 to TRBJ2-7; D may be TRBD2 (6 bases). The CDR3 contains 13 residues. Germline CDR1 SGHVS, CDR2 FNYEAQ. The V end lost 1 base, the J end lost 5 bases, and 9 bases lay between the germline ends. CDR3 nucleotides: TGTGCCAGCAGCTTAGGGGGACTTAACGAGCAGTACTTC. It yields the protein CASSLGGLNEQYF.

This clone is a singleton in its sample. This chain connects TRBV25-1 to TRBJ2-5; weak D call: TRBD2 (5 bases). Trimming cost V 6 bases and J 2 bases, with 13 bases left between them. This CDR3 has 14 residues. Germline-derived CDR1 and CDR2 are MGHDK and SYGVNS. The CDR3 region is CASSYPREQETQYF. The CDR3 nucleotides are TGTGCCAGCAGCTATCCTAGGGAGCAAGAGACCCAGTACTTC.